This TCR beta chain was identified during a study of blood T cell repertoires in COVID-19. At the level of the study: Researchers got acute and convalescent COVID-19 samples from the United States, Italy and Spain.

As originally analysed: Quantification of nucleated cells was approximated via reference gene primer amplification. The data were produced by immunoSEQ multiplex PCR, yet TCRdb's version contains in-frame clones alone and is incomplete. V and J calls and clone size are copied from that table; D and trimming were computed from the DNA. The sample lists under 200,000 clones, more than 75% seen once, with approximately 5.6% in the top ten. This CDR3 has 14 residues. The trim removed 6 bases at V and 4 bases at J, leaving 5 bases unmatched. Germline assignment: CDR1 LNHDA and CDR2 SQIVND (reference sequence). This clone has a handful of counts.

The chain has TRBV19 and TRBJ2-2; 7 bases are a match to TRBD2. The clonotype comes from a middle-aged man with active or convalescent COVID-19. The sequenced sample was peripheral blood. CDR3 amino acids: CASRREAATGELFF. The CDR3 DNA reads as TGTGCCAGTAGACGGGAGGCGGCCACCGGGGAGCTGTTTTTT.